This TCR beta chain is from a study of OX40 agonist ivuxolimab in advanced cancers. Study at large: Three patients responded partially, comprising one with hepatocellular carcinoma and two with cutaneous melanoma.

Trimming shortened V by 4 bases and J by 6 bases, and 26 bases separated the two germline ends. CDR1 SGHAT and CDR2 FQDESV come from the germline V gene (reference sequence). This CDR3 has 18 residues. Assay: immunoSEQ multiplex PCR; the TCRdb copy retains only in-frame clones and omits some. The data show 57,000 or so clones, with 91% seen just once and 14% held by the top ten. The chain carries TRBV11-1 and TRBJ2-3; D gene unclear. Sequencing used CD4+ or CD8+ T cells sorted from blood, obtained in a trial of the OX40 agonist ivuxolimab. The clonotype originates from an adult with an advanced solid tumor such as melanoma, head and neck, liver or kidney cancer. CDR3 DNA: TGTGCCAGCAGCTCCCCTCGGGTGGGTGGCTCAGTCGGCGATACGCAGTATTTT. Protein sequence: CASSSPRVGGSVGDTQYF. Complete variable domain (other parts from reference TRBV11-1 and TRBJ2-3): EAEVAQSPRYKITEKSQAVAFWCDPISGHATLYWYRQILGQGPELLVQFQDESVVDDSQLPKDRFSAERLKGVDSTLKIQPAELGDSAMYLCASSSPRVGGSVGDTQYFGPGTRLTVL.